The present entry profiles one T cell receptor beta chain with its context. This specimen belongs to a study of blood T cell repertoires in COVID-19. Whole-study context: Sites across the United States, Italy and Spain contributed samples from acute and convalescent COVID-19. The cDNA or gDNA used as material had been derived from T cells, B-cell-depleted T cells, or PBMCs.

Per the original methods: How many nucleated cells were present was estimated from reference gene primer amplification. Using immunoSEQ multiplex PCR, the repertoire was profiled, and TCRdb retains in-frame clones only, with some absent. The DNA was the basis for D and trimming; V, J and clone size are from that table. There are over 75,000 clones in the sample; around nine tenths occur only once, and 2.5% to 3.5% lies in the top ten. This CDR3 region has 15 residues. The germline V gene encodes CDR1 SEHNR and CDR2 FQNEAQ (reference sequence). J was trimmed by 7 bases and V by 5 bases; bases with no gene match: 9.

This clonotype was obtained from a woman at least 80 years old with acute or convalescent COVID-19. The chain carries TRBV7-9 and TRBJ1-5, with 9 bases that match TRBD1. The sequenced sample consisted of peripheral blood. The DNA of the CDR3 is TGTGCCAGCAGCCCGGGACAGGGTAGGAGGCAGCCCCAGCATTTT. Translation gives CASSPGQGRRQPQHF.